The next 25 T cell receptor beta chains were all read from a single sample in a study of vaccination and CD4 T cells after COVID-19. No antigens are known for them. Sequencing of the DNA from cultured CD4+ T cells was carried out with the Oncomine TCR Beta short-read assay. TCRdb recomputed calls from the PCR reads with MiXCR, one row per CDR3 protein. This sample has about 12,000 distinct CDR3 sequences; roughly 60% occur once, and the top ten carry about 23%. Specified treatment: approximately 9-day PBMC culture with coronavirus spike peptide pools or control peptides (ViraFEST assay). Specimen: CD4+ T cells from blood, cultured in vitro. These receptors were obtained from a human donor who had recovered from COVID-19.

CDR3 sequence reads: CASSPLAGDQETQYF. In nucleotides, the CDR3 is TGTGCCAGCAGCCCACTAGCGGGAGATCAAGAGACCCAGTACTTC. The chain couples TRBV5-6 to TRBJ2-5, with 11 bases aligning to TRBD2. The J segment lost 2 bases and the V segment lost 4 bases, leaving 4 bases of the junction unmatched. The CDR3 runs to 15 residues. Germline assignment: CDR1 SGHDT and CDR2 YYEEEE. Supplemented by reference TRBV5-6 and TRBJ2-5, the full variable domain reads DAGVTQSPTHLIKTRGQQVTLRCSPKSGHDTVSWYQQALGQGPQFIFQYYEEEERQRGNFPDRFSGHQFPNYSSELNVNALLLGDSALYLCASSPLAGDQETQYFGPGTRLLVL.

This clonotype was recorded once. The V and J genes are TRBV7-9 and TRBJ2-1; 8 bases map to TRBD2. Germline V CDR1 and CDR2: SEHNR, FQNEAQ (reference sequence). The CDR3 contains 14 residues. Trimming cost V 7 bases and J 7 bases; bases outside gene matches: 9. The chain's CDR3 is CASKAGLGFNEQFF. The CDR3 DNA reads as TGTGCCAGCAAAGCGGGACTAGGCTTTAATGAGCAGTTCTTC.

The genes are TRBV20-1 and TRBJ2-1; 12 bases agree with TRBD2. J gave up 8 bases and V 5 bases, and 16 bases lay outside the gene matches. Germline-derived CDR1 and CDR2 are DFQATT and SNEGSKA (reference sequence). The CDR3 is 17 amino acids. CDR3 in DNA: TGCAGTGCTCCTTCCTCTAGCGGGAGGGCCCGCCGGGATGAGCAGTTCTTC. Protein: CSAPSSSGRARRDEQFF.

The rearrangement joins TRBV7-9 to TRBJ2-3; 9 positions match TRBD1. In germline, CDR1 is SEHNR, CDR2 FQNEAQ (reference sequence). This CDR3 is built from 15 residues. The J segment lost 11 bases and the V segment lost 4 bases, leaving 13 bases of the junction unmatched. DNA of the CDR3: TGTGCCAGCAGCTCGGACAGGGGCCCTGTCGGCCAGCAGTATTTT. Protein: CASSSDRGPVGQQYF.

The chain uses TRBV28 and TRBJ2-7; D is unclear. This CDR3 region has 13 residues. V was trimmed by 7 bases and J by 3 bases, leaving 13 bases between them. The germline V gene encodes CDR1 MDHEN and CDR2 SYDVKM. CDR3 DNA sequence: TGTGCCAGCACTCCAACCGTCTTCTACGAGCAGTACTTC. Its protein is CASTPTVFYEQYF.

The rearrangement joins TRBV2 to TRBJ1-2; D is unclear. V lost 2 bases to trimming and J lost 3 bases, with 13 bases between them. The CDR3 consists of 15 residues. From germline, CDR1 is SNHLY and CDR2 FYNNEI. The CDR3 protein is CASSERGSLDYGYTF. The CDR3 bases are TGTGCCAGCAGTGAAAGAGGGAGTCTAGACTATGGCTACACCTTC.

The V gene is TRBV20-1, the J gene TRBJ2-1; 14 bases are shared with TRBD2. The CDR3 has 14 residues. Germline loops: CDR1 DFQATT, CDR2 SNEGSKA (reference sequence). J lost 9 bases, V lost 5 bases, and 6 bases had no gene match. In DNA form, the CDR3 reads TGCAGTGCTCGGGGACTAGCGGGAGTGGTTGAGCAGTTCTTC. Translated, it gives CSARGLAGVVEQFF.

The V and J genes are TRBV5-1 and TRBJ1-6; 8 nucleotides match TRBD1. Trimming cost V 4 bases and J 9 bases; bases outside gene matches: 9. This CDR3 has 15 amino acids. The germline gives CDR1 SGHRS, CDR2 YFSETQ. CDR3 residues: CASSPGQGPVSPLHF. For the CDR3, the DNA is TGCGCCAGCAGCCCAGGACAGGGTCCCGTTTCACCCCTCCACTTT.

The table lists this clonotype with a few counts. V gene TRBV5-1 combines with J gene TRBJ2-5; 14 nucleotides agree with TRBD2. The CDR3 runs to 16 residues. J gave up 4 bases and V 4 bases, and 6 bases lay outside the gene matches. Germline V CDR1 and CDR2: SGHRS, YFSETQ. The CDR3 nucleotides are TGCGCCAGCAGCCTGATGGGACTAGCGGGAGCAGAGACCCAGTACTTC. Translation: CASSLMGLAGAETQYF.

The V and J genes are TRBV15 and TRBJ1-2, with D maybe TRBD1 (6 bases). Germline assignment: CDR1 LNHNV and CDR2 YYDKDF (reference sequence). With 0 bases removed from V and 8 bases from J, the gap between germline ends came to 13 bases. This CDR3 contains 14 residues. The CDR3: CATSREGGSRGYTF. The CDR3, as DNA: TGTGCCACCAGCAGAGAAGGGGGTAGTAGGGGCTACACCTTC.

This clonotype has just a few counts. This chain connects TRBV6-1 to TRBJ1-1; perhaps TRBD1 as D (6 bases). This CDR3 is built from 16 residues. The V and J ends lost 5 bases and 5 bases respectively, with 21 bases between them. The germline V gene encodes CDR1 MNHNS and CDR2 SASEGT. The CDR3 coding sequence is TGTGCCAGCAGTAGTGCAGCGGGGGCGGGAGGGACTGAAGCTTTCTTT. This encodes CASSSAAGAGGTEAFF.

The chain couples TRBV20-1 to TRBJ2-7, with 12 bases matching TRBD2. Looked up from germline, CDR1 is DFQATT and CDR2 is SNEGSKA (reference sequence). V shed 0 bases, J shed 0 bases, and the junction held 12 bases outside the gene matches. The CDR3 runs to 19 residues. The CDR3 spells CSARDELAGGMSHSYEQYF. The CDR3, as DNA: TGCAGTGCTAGAGATGAACTAGCGGGAGGAATGTCGCACTCCTACGAGCAGTACTTC.

The chain is built from TRBV10-2 and TRBJ2-5; the match to TRBD2 covers 8 bases. The CDR3 spans 17 residues. CDR1 is WSHSY, CDR2 SAAADI, per germline. V was clipped by 6 bases and J by 3 bases; unmatched bases: 15. The CDR3 nucleotides read TGCGCCAGCAGCGGACAGCTTAGCGGGACGGGAGAAGAGACCCAGTACTTC. Its translation is CASSGQLSGTGEETQYF.

The rearrangement joins TRBV2 to TRBJ2-5, with D unclear. The V gene lost 2 bases and the J gene lost 4 bases, with 5 bases spanning the gap. This CDR3 contains 12 residues. Germline CDR1 SNHLY, CDR2 FYNNEI. CDR3 nucleotides: TGTGCCAGCAGTGAACTTTTAGAGACCCAGTACTTC. Its translation: CASSELLETQYF.

The gene calls are TRBV6-5 and TRBJ1-6; possibly TRBD1 for D (6 bases). V dropped 4 bases and J dropped 6 bases, with 7 bases sitting between them. The V gene's germline CDR1 is MNHEY and CDR2 SVGAGI. CDR3 size: 13 residues. DNA for the CDR3: TGTGCCAGCAGTTCACAGGGTAATTCACCCCTCCACTTT. The encoded protein is CASSSQGNSPLHF.

The chain recombines TRBV20-1 with TRBJ1-5; weak D call: TRBD1 (6 bases). V was pared by 8 bases and J by 1 base, with 21 bases between. The length of the CDR3 is 16 residues. Germline CDR1 reads DFQATT; CDR2 reads SNEGSKA (reference sequence). The CDR3 region is CSSIMRGGLSNQPQHF. The CDR3 DNA reads as TGCAGTTCTATCATGCGGGGGGGGCTGAGCAATCAGCCCCAGCATTTT.

This clonotype was detected only a few times. The V gene is TRBV19, the J gene TRBJ1-2; TRBD1 aligns across 7 bases. The CDR3 is made up of 13 amino acids. Germline V gene data show CDR1 as LNHDA and CDR2 as SQIVND (reference sequence). The CDR3 sequence is CSFVRGPDYGYTF. The CDR3 bases are TGTTCCTTCGTAAGGGGGCCGGACTATGGCTACACCTTC.

The gene calls are TRBV24-1 and TRBJ2-3; D might be TRBD1 or TRBD2, each matching 5 bases. V was pared by 3 bases and J by 3 bases, with 15 bases between. CDR1 KGHDR and CDR2 SFDVKD come from the germline V gene. This CDR3 is built from 16 residues. In DNA form, the CDR3 reads TGTGCCACCAGTGATCCTGGGGGTTCTAGGACAGATACGCAGTATTTT. Translating it yields CATSDPGGSRTDTQYF.

Only a few counts were recorded for this clonotype. J is TRBJ1-5 and V is TRBV28; tentative D call: TRBD1 (6 bases). Trimming shortened V by 10 bases and J by 6 bases, and 16 bases separated the two germline ends. Looked up from germline, CDR1 is MDHEN and CDR2 is SYDVKM. This CDR3 is built from 13 residues. The CDR3 nucleotides are TGTGCCATCCGGGGACCACAGGGTCAGCCCCAGCATTTT. It is translated as CAIRGPQGQPQHF.

The V and J genes are TRBV11-3 and TRBJ2-1, with 14 bases lining up with TRBD2. This CDR3 region has 16 residues. Unmatched junction bases numbered 6, after V lost 5 bases and J lost 6 bases. CDR1 is SGHNT and CDR2 is YENEEA in the germline V gene. The CDR3 nucleotides are TGTGCCAGCAGCACCGGGACTAGCGGGAGCGTCAATGAGCAGTTCTTC. Translated, it gives CASSTGTSGSVNEQFF.

The CDR3 region is CSAGRPAGMHTEAFF. CDR3 in DNA: TGCAGTGCCGGACGACCGGCCGGAATGCACACTGAAGCTTTCTTT. V gene TRBV20-1 combines with J gene TRBJ1-1, with no clear D. CDR1 DFQATT and CDR2 SNEGSKA come from the germline V gene (reference sequence). Trimming took off 6 bases at V and 3 bases at J, with 20 bases between the two ends. There are 15 residues in the CDR3.

The V and J genes are TRBV2 and TRBJ1-5; D is unclear. V lost 5 bases to trimming and J lost 2 bases, with 13 bases between them. The CDR3 has 15 residues. Looked up from germline, CDR1 is SNHLY and CDR2 is FYNNEI. The CDR3 DNA reads as TGTGCCAGCAGTCCTAGGTGGTCCGGCAATCAGCCCCAGCATTTT. It specifies CASSPRWSGNQPQHF. Together with reference TRBV2 and TRBJ1-5, the CDR3 gives the full variable domain: EPEVTQTPSHQVTQMGQEVILRCVPISNHLYFYWYRQILGQKVEFLVSFYNNEISEKSEIFDDQFSVERPDGSNFTLKIRSTKLEDSAMYFCASSPRWSGNQPQHFGDGTRLSIL.

There are a few counts of this clonotype. The chain combines TRBV27 with TRBJ2-2; weak D call: TRBD1 (5 bases). Trimming shortened V by 0 bases and J by 8 bases, and 13 bases separated the two germline ends. Germline V lookup: CDR1 MNHEY, CDR2 SMNVEV (reference sequence). CDR3 length: 15 amino acids. CDR3 amino acids: CASSLSGAVVGELFF. The DNA of the CDR3 is TGTGCCAGCAGTTTATCAGGGGCCGTGGTGGGGGAGCTGTTTTTT.

This chain uses TRBV21-1 with TRBJ2-3; TRBD2 is the table's D call and was not checked against the DNA. TRBV21-1 is classified as a pseudogene. CDR3 size: 17 residues. The CDR3 sequence is CASSKVEGLGHTDTQYF. For the CDR3, the DNA is TGTGCCAGCAGCAAAGTTGAGGGCCTAGGGCACACAGATACGCAGTATTTT.

This clonotype was counted once. The chain joins TRBV5-1 to TRBJ1-2; TRBD1 is a possible D gene (5 bases). The CDR3 loop spans 15 amino acids. V was clipped by 3 bases and J by 5 bases, with 17 bases between them. Per the germline V gene, CDR1 is SGHRS and CDR2 is YFSETQ. Here the CDR3 DNA reads TGCGCCAGCAGCTCGGACACCAATGCCCTTTATGGCTACACCTTC. It encodes CASSSDTNALYGYTF.